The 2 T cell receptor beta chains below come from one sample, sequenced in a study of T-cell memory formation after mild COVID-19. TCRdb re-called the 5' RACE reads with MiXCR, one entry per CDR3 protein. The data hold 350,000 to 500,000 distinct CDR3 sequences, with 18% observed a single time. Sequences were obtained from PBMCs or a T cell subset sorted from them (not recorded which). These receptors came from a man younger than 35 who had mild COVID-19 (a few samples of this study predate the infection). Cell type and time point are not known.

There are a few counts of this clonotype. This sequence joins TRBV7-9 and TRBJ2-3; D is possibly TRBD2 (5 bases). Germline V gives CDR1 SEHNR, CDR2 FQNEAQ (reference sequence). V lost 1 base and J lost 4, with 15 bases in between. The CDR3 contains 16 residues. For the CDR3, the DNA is TGTGCCAGCAGCTTAGGAGGAGGATGGACGGCAGATACGCAGTATTTT. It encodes CASSLGGGWTADTQYF. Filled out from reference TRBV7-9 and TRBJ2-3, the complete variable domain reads DTGVSQNPRHKITKRGQNVTFRCDPISEHNRLYWYRQTLGQGPEFLTYFQNEAQLEKSRLLSDRFSAERPKGSFSTLEIQRTEQGDSAMYLCASSLGGGWTADTQYFGPGTRLTVL.

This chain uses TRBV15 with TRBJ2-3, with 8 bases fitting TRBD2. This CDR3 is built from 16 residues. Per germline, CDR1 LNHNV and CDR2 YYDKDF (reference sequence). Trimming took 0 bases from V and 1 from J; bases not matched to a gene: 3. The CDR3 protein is CATSREYGGGTDTQYF. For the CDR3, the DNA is TGTGCCACCAGCAGAGAGTACGGGGGGGGCACAGATACGCAGTATTTT.